This TCR beta chain was observed in a study of cytomegalovirus exposure and HLA in healthy donors. The study, taken as a whole, reports: In a later analysis, a genetic analysis reported fewer productive-TCR N-insertions in an Asian-associated ancestry cluster than the cohort average. The likely explanation for a cluster of highly shared sequence variants was sequencing artifact. Some V segments (TRBV6-2 and TRBV6-3 among them) were excluded as indistinguishable.

Primers included in the PCR were 60 Vbeta and 13 Jbeta primers. The table came from immunoSEQ multiplex PCR; TCRdb's copy has only in-frame clones and leaves some out. The sample lists about 150,000 clones; about 80% were seen once. Deletions cut 5 bases from V and 7 bases from J, with 14 bases between. CDR1 is SGHTA and CDR2 is FQGNSA in the germline V gene. The CDR3 is 13 residues long. This clone turned up a few times. The antigen remains undetermined. This TCR came from a man in his forties or fifties in good health and CMV-seropositive. The J gene is TRBJ1-2, the V gene TRBV7-2; no definite D call. Material for sequencing was PBMCs. The CDR3 sequence is CASSPQEGGGYTF. CDR3 nucleotides: TGTGCCAGCAGCCCGCAGGAGGGTGGTGGCTACACCTTC.